This TCR beta chain stems from a study of T cell repertoires in cytomegalovirus infection. Study-level information: Use of recently identified HLA-C-restricted and well-studied HLA-B-restricted CMV epitopes was part of the study. Public TCR beta signature analysis indicated the presence of both CMV infection and matching HLA type.

TCRdb analysed the reads with MiXCR anew, one entry per CDR3 protein. The sample holds 150,000 to 200,000 distinct CDR3 sequences, less than 25% seen once. Trimming shortened V by 5 bases and J by 7 bases, and 23 bases separated the two germline ends. The CDR3 totals 16 residues. Germline V gene sequence: CDR1 SGHVS, CDR2 FQNEAQ. Broader study findings: CMV-specific TCR beta clonotypes restricted by HLA-C were the ones dominating the ex vivo response. Accumulated public TCR beta family frequency recognized individuals carrying CMV together with the relevant HLA.

This clonotype occurred a few times. Its matching antigen is unknown. The starting material was CD8+ T cells from cultured PBMCs, obtained from culture after CMV antigen stimulation. The chain uses TRBV7-8 and TRBJ1-2; weak D call: TRBD1 (6 bases). The receptor was derived from a human donor in good health (CMV status not recorded). Some clones in this sample may be carry-over from other donors' samples. CDR3 sequence reads: CASSNTGAEGIGGYTF. The CDR3 nucleotides are TGTGCCAGCAGCAACACGGGGGCAGAAGGTATAGGTGGCTACACCTTC.